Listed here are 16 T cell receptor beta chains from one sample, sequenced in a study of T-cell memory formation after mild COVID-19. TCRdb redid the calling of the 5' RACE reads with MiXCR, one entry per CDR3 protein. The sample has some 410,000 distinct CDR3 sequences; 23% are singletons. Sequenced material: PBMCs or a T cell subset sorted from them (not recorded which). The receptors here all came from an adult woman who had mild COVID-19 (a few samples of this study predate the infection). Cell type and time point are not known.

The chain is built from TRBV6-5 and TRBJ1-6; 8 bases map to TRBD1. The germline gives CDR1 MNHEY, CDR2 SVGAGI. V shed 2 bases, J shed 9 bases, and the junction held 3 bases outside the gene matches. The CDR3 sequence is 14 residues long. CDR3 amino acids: CASSYDRGGSPLHF. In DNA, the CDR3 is TGTGCCAGCAGTTACGACAGGGGCGGTTCACCCCTCCACTTT.

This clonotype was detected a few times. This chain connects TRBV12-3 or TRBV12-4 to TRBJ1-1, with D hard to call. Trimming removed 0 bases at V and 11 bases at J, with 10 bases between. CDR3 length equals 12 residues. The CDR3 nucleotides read TGTGCCAGCAGTTTAGCGGAGGGAGGGGCTTTCTTT. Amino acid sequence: CASSLAEGGAFF.

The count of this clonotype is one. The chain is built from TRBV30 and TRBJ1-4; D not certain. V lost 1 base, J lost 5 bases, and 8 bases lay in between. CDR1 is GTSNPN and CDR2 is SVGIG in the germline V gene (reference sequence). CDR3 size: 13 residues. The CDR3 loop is CAWSGPVNEKLFF. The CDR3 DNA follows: TGTGCCTGGAGTGGACCGGTGAATGAAAAACTGTTTTTT.

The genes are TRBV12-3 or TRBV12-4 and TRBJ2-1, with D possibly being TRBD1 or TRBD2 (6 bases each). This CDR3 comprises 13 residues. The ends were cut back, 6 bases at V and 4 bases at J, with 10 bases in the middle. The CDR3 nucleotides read TGTGCCAGCAGGGGGGGACATTACAATGAGCAGTTCTTC. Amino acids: CASRGGHYNEQFF.

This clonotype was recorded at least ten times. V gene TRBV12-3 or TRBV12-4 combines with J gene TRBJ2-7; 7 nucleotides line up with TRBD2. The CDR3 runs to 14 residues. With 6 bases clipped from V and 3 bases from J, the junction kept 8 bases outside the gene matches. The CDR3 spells CASRTGGEGYEQYF. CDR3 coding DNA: TGTGCCAGCAGGACGGGAGGAGAGGGCTACGAGCAGTACTTC.

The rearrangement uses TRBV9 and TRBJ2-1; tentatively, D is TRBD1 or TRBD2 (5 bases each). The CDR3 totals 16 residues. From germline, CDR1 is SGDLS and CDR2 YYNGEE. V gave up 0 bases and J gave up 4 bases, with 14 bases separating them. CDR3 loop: CASSVGSGREYNEQFF. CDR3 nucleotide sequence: TGTGCCAGCAGCGTAGGATCAGGGAGAGAGTACAATGAGCAGTTCTTC.

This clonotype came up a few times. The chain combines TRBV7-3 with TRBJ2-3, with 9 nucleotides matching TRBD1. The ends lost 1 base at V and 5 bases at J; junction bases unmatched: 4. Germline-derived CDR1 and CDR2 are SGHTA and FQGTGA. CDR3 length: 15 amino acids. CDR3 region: CASSLNRGRGDTQYF. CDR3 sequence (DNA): TGTGCCAGCAGCTTAAACAGGGGGCGGGGAGATACGCAGTATTTT.

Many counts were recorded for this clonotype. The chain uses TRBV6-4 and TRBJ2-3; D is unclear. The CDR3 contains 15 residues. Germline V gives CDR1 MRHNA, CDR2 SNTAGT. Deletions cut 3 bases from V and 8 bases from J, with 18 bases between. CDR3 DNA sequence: TGTGCCAGCAGTGAAGGGTCAGGTGGACGCGGTACGCAGTATTTT. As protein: CASSEGSGGRGTQYF.

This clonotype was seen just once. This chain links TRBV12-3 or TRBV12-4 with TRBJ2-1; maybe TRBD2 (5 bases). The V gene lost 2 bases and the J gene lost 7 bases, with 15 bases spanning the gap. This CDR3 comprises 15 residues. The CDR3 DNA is TGTGCCAGCAGTTTACGGGGATCGGGGAAAAATGAGCAGTTCTTC. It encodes CASSLRGSGKNEQFF.

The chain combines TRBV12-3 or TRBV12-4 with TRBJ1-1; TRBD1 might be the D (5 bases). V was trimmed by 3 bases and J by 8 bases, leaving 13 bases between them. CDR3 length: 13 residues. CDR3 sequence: CASSFRQKGEAFF. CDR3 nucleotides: TGTGCCAGCAGTTTCCGACAGAAAGGGGAAGCTTTCTTT.

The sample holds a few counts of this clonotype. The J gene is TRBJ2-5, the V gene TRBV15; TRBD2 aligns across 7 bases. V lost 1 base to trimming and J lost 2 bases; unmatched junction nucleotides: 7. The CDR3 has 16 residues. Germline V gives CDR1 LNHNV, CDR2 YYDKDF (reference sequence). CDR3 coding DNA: TGTGCCACCAGCAGAGGATCCCTAGCGGTACAAGAGACCCAGTACTTC. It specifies CATSRGSLAVQETQYF.

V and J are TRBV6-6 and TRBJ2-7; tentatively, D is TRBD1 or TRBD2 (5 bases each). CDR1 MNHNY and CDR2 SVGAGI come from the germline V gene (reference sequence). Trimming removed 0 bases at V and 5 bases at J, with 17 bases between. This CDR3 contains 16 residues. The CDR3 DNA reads TGTGCCAGCAGTTACTCCTTCGAGGGGCTTAGGAACGAGCAGTACTTC. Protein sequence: CASSYSFEGLRNEQYF.

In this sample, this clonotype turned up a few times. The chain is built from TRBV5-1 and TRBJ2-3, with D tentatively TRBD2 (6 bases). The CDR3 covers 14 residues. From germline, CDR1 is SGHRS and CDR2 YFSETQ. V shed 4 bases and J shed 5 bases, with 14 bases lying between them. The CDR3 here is CASSPGEAVDTQYF. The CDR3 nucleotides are TGCGCCAGCAGCCCGGGGGAAGCGGTAGATACGCAGTATTTT.

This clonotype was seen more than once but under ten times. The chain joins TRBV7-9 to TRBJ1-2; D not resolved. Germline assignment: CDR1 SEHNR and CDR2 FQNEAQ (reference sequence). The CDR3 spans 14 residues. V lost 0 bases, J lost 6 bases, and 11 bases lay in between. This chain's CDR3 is CASSLAPGTDGYTF. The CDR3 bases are TGTGCCAGCAGCTTAGCTCCCGGCACCGATGGCTACACCTTC.

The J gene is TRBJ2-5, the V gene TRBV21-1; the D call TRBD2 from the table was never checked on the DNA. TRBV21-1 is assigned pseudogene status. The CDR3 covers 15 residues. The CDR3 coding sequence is TGTGCCAGCAGCAAAGCGAGGAGGGCTGGGGAGACCCAGTACTTC. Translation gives CASSKARRAGETQYF.

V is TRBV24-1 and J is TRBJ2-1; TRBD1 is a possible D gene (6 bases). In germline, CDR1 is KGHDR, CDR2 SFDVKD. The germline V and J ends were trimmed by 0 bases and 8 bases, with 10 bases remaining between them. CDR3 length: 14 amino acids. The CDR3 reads CATSDLATGDEQFF. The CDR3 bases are TGTGCCACCAGTGATTTGGCGACAGGCGATGAGCAGTTCTTC.